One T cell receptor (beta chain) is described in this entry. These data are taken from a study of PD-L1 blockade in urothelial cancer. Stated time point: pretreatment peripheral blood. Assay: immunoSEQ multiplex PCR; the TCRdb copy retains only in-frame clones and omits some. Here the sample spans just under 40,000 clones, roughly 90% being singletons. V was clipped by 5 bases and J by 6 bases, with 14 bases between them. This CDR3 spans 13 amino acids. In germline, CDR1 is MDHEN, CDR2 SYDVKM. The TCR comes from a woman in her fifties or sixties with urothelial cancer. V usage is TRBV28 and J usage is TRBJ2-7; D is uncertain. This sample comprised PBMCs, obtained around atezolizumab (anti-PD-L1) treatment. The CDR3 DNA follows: TGTGCCAGCAGTATCTCCCGTCCAGGCGAGCAGTACTTC. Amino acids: CASSISRPGEQYF.